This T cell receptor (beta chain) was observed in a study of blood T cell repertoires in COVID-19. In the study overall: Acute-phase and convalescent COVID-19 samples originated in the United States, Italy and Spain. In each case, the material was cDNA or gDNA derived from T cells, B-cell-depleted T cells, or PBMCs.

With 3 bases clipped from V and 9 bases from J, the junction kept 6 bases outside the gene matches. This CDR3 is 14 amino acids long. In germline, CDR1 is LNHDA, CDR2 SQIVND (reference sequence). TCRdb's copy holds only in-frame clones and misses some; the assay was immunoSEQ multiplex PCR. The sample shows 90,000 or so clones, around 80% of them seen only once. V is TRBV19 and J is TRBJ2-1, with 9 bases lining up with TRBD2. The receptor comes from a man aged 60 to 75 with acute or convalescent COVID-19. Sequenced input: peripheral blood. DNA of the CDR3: TGTGCCAGTAGTATGGCGGGGGGGCCGCGTGAGCAGTTCTTC. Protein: CASSMAGGPREQFF.